This T cell receptor beta chain was sequenced during a study of T cell responses to AZD1222 COVID-19 vaccine. Study-wide findings and caveats: Donor demographics were predominantly white British with a female majority; clonal diversity may be underestimated. Spike-specific TCR depth and breadth grew after two AZD1222 doses. Repertoires were sampled only after the peak T cell response.

Of note for this clone: What it binds is not known.

TCRdb's table, derived via immunoSEQ multiplex PCR, lists solely in-frame clones and lacks some. The sample has approximately 120,000 clones, 87% seen once; the top ten hold around 4.4%. Germline V gives CDR1 LGHDT, CDR2 YNNKEL (reference sequence). Trimming removed 0 bases at V and 4 bases at J, with 12 bases between. This CDR3 is built from 16 residues. The chain combines TRBV3-1 (or the pseudogene TRBV3-2) with TRBJ1-4, with D unclear. The source was peripheral blood, collected 28 days after the second AZD1222 dose. This receptor was obtained from an adult who received the AZD1222 COVID-19 vaccine. The chain's CDR3 is CASSQDRPRSNEKLFF. As DNA, the CDR3 is TGTGCCAGCAGCCAAGATAGGCCTCGCAGTAATGAAAAACTGTTTTTT.